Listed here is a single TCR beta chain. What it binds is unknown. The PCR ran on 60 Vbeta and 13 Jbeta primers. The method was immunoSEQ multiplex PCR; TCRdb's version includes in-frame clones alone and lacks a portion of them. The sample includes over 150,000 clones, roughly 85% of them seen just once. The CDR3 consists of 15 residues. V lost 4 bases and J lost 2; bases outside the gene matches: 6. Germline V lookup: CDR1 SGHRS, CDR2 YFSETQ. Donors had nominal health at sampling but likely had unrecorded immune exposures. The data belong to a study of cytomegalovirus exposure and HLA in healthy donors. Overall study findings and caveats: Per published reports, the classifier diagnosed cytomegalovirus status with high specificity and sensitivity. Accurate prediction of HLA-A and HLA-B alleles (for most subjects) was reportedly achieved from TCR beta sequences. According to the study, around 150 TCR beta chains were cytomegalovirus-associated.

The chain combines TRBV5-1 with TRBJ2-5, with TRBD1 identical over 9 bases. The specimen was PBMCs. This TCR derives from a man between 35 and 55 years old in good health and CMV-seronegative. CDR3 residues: CASSPRTGVQETQYF. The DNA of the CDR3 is TGCGCCAGCAGCCCCCGGACAGGGGTACAAGAGACCCAGTACTTC. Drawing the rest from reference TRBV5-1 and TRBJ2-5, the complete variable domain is KAGVTQTPRYLIKTRGQQVTLSCSPISGHRSVSWYQQTPGQGLQFLFEYFSETQRNKGNFPGRFSGRQFSNSRSEMNVSTLELGDSALYLCASSPRTGVQETQYFGPGTRLLVL.